The 2 T cell receptor beta chains presented below share a single source sample, sequenced in a study of cytomegalovirus exposure and HLA in healthy donors. PCR involved 60 Vbeta and 13 Jbeta primers. Data came from immunoSEQ multiplex PCR; TCRdb stores just in-frame clones and leaves some out. The table lists about 130,000 clones, over 70% of them singletons. What was sequenced was PBMCs. The origin of the receptors is a woman between 40 and 50 years old in good health and CMV-seronegative.

The chain couples TRBV7-9 to TRBJ2-5; 13 bases are a match to TRBD2. The V gene end was trimmed by 8 bases and the J gene end by 2 bases; junction bases not matched to a gene: 5. The length of the CDR3 is 15 residues. Germline lookup yields CDR1 SEHNR and CDR2 FQNEAQ (reference sequence). The CDR3: CASLRGLAGQETQYF. The CDR3 nucleotides are TGTGCCAGCCTCCGGGGACTAGCGGGACAAGAGACCCAGTACTTC.

The CDR3 is CAWSTRQENQPQHF. For the CDR3, the DNA is TGTGCCTGGAGTACCCGACAGGAGAATCAGCCCCAGCATTTT. The chain has TRBV30 and TRBJ1-5, with D perhaps TRBD1 (6 bases). V dropped 2 bases and J dropped 4 bases, with 12 bases sitting between them. This CDR3 is 14 amino acids long. Germline V gives CDR1 GTSNPN, CDR2 SVGIG (reference sequence).